A single sample gave rise to the 24 T cell receptor beta chains below, sequenced in a study of CD8 T cells in Susac syndrome. Reverse transcription of about 0.45 to 1 ug RNA was performed with random hexamers. TCRdb redid the calling of the immunoSEQ multiplex PCR reads with MiXCR, one entry per CDR3 protein. The sample includes some 150,000 distinct CDR3 sequences, roughly 94% of them seen just once. The sequenced sample was CD4+ T cells from PBMCs. The source is a human donor in good health.

CDR3 sequence reads: CSARLSPAQFF. The CDR3 coding sequence is TGCAGTGCTAGACTTTCGCCCGCGCAGTTCTTC. J is TRBJ2-1 and V is TRBV20-1; unclear D gene. This CDR3 comprises 11 residues. Trimming removed 2 bases from V and 12 bases from J, with 11 bases in between. Germline-derived CDR1 and CDR2 are DFQATT and SNEGSKA (reference sequence).

The V call is TRBV5-1, the J call TRBJ2-2; 7 nucleotides agree with TRBD2. In germline, CDR1 is SGHRS, CDR2 YFSETQ. This CDR3 is 15 amino acids long. The J segment lost 4 bases and the V segment lost 2 bases, leaving 5 bases of the junction unmatched. The CDR3 DNA reads as TGCGCCAGCAGCTTCTCATCTAGCGGCACCGGGGAGCTGTTTTTT. Residues: CASSFSSSGTGELFF.

A single count supports this clonotype. The V gene is TRBV7-3, the J gene TRBJ2-6; D is ambiguous. Germline V gene lookup returns CDR1 SGHTA and CDR2 FQGTGA. CDR3 size: 16 residues. Between the trimmed V and J ends, which lost 0 bases and 0 bases, there was a span of 6 bases. The CDR3 is CASSLTTDSGANVLTF. CDR3 sequence (DNA): TGTGCCAGCAGCTTAACGACGGACTCTGGGGCCAACGTCCTGACTTTC.

This rearrangement joins TRBV4-2 to TRBJ2-1; D is perhaps TRBD2 (5 bases). The V end was cut by 0 bases, the J end by 5 bases, with 8 bases between. The CDR3 spans 14 residues. The germline V gene has CDR1 LGHNA and CDR2 YNFKEQ. The CDR3 coding sequence is TGTGCCAGCAGCCAAGAAAACGGGAACAATGAGCAGTTCTTC. Translated: CASSQENGNNEQFF.

The V and J genes are TRBV27 and TRBJ1-2; 9 positions match TRBD1. The CDR3 runs 13 residues. Per the germline V gene, CDR1 is MNHEY and CDR2 is SMNVEV (reference sequence). Unmatched junction bases numbered 6, after V lost 5 bases and J lost 8 bases. For the CDR3, the DNA is TGTGCCAGCAGTCCCTGGACAGGGGTCGGCTACACCTTC. This gives the protein CASSPWTGVGYTF.

The chain has TRBV11-2 and TRBJ1-1, with a possible D match to TRBD1 (5 bases). V was trimmed by 5 bases and J by 11 bases, leaving 15 bases between them. CDR1 and CDR2 from the germline V gene are SGHAT and FQNNGV. The CDR3 runs 12 residues. CDR3: CASSPPRGSAFF. As DNA, the CDR3 is TGTGCCAGCAGCCCACCGAGGGGCAGTGCTTTCTTT. Complete variable domain (other parts from reference TRBV11-2 and TRBJ1-1): EAGVAQSPRYKIIEKRQSVAFWCNPISGHATLYWYQQILGQGPKLLIQFQNNGVVDDSQLPKDRFSAERLKGVDSTLKIQPAKLEDSAVYLCASSPPRGSAFFGQGTRLTVV.

The CDR3 reads CASRSGTGEEKLFF. The CDR3 nucleotides are TGTGCCAGCAGATCCGGGACAGGGGAAGAAAAACTGTTTTTT. The genes are TRBV6-5 and TRBJ1-4, with 10 bases lining up with TRBD1. The ends lost 6 bases at V and 8 bases at J; junction bases unmatched: 6. Germline-derived CDR1 and CDR2 are MNHEY and SVGAGI. CDR3 length: 14 amino acids.

The V gene is TRBV10-3, the J gene TRBJ1-3, with a possible D match to TRBD1 (5 bases). CDR3 size: 16 residues. V dropped 6 bases and J dropped 1 base, with 16 bases sitting between them. The germline V gene encodes CDR1 ENHRY and CDR2 SYGVKD. CDR3 residues: CAIRPLDRRSGNTIYF. CDR3 nucleotides: TGTGCCATCAGACCCCTCGACAGAAGATCTGGAAACACCATATATTTT.

The chain uses TRBV9 and TRBJ1-2, with D tentatively TRBD1 (5 bases). V lost 4 bases, J lost 13 bases, and 14 bases lay in between. The length of the CDR3 is 11 residues. CDR1 and CDR2 (germline): SGDLS, YYNGEE. The CDR3 loop is CASSTEGTTTF. The DNA for the CDR3 is TGTGCCAGCAGCACCGAGGGGACGACCACCTTC.

This clonotype was found once. The V and J genes are TRBV11-2 and TRBJ2-1; no firm D call. The V end lost 5 bases, the J end lost 6 bases, and 5 bases lay between the germline ends. The CDR3 totals 11 residues. CDR1 is SGHAT, CDR2 FQNNGV, per germline. The CDR3 reads CASSRINEQFF. The CDR3 DNA sequence: TGTGCCAGCAGCCGTATCAATGAGCAGTTCTTC.

This sequence joins TRBV5-1 and TRBJ2-5; D uncertain. The CDR3 has 15 amino acids. CDR1 SGHRS and CDR2 YFSETQ come from the germline V gene. V lost 3 bases, J lost 6 bases, and 18 bases lay in between. This CDR3 reads CASSSTTTDPQTQYF. CDR3 DNA: TGCGCCAGCAGCTCCACCACTACCGATCCGCAGACCCAGTACTTC.

The J gene is TRBJ1-3, the V gene TRBV7-9, with D unclear. Germline assignment: CDR1 SEHNR and CDR2 FQNEAQ (reference sequence). The CDR3 has 17 residues. Trimming pared 2 bases from V and 0 bases from J, leaving 14 bases between. The DNA of the CDR3 is TGTGCCAGCAGCTTACAAGGAGCCGGGAACTCTGGAAACACCATATATTTT. Translation gives CASSLQGAGNSGNTIYF.

The CDR3 sequence is CASSPTLVAGGEQFF. The CDR3 DNA sequence: TGTGCCAGCAGCCCGACCTTGGTAGCAGGGGGTGAGCAGTTCTTC. This chain connects TRBV3-1 to TRBJ2-1; 7 bases agree with TRBD1. Trimming at V came to 4 bases and at J to 9 bases, leaving 12 bases not matched to a gene. CDR3 length: 15 amino acids. Germline V gives CDR1 LGHDT, CDR2 YNNKEL (reference sequence).

DNA for the CDR3: TGTGCCAGCAGCTTAAAGGACAGGGACGCCGGGGAGCTGTTTTTT. This sequence encodes CASSLKDRDAGELFF. The V gene is TRBV5-6, the J gene TRBJ2-2, with TRBD1 identical over 8 bases. Germline V CDR1 and CDR2: SGHDT, YYEEEE. This CDR3 region has 15 residues. Trimming took 2 bases from V and 6 from J; bases not matched to a gene: 6.

The V call is TRBV12-3 or TRBV12-4, the J call TRBJ2-5; 7 positions agree with TRBD1. The CDR3 has 14 amino acids. The trim removed 5 bases at V and 4 bases at J, leaving 7 bases unmatched. CDR3 nucleotide sequence: TGTGCCAGCAGTCACCGACAGGGTCGAGAGACCCAGTACTTC. Its translation: CASSHRQGRETQYF.

The CDR3 DNA reads TGTGCCAGTAGTAAGGACGGGACCGCACGCGCTTTCTTT. Encoded protein: CASSKDGTARAFF. The chain recombines TRBV19 with TRBJ1-1, with D tentatively TRBD1 (5 bases). The CDR3 runs to 13 residues. Deletions cut 4 bases from V and 11 bases from J, with 17 bases between. CDR1 and CDR2 (germline): LNHDA, SQIVND (reference sequence).

V gene TRBV14 combines with J gene TRBJ2-7; no clear D gene. Trimming pared 0 bases from V and 2 bases from J, leaving 14 bases between. The CDR3 contains 16 residues. The germline gives CDR1 SGHDN, CDR2 FVKESK. The DNA of the CDR3 is TGTGCCAGCAGCCAAGACGGTTTCCGTGGCACCTACGAGCAGTACTTC. Protein: CASSQDGFRGTYEQYF.

The chain uses TRBV19 and TRBJ2-1, with a weak D call TRBD2 (6 bases). V lost 1 base, J lost 0 bases, and 10 bases lay in between. The length of the CDR3 is 16 residues. Germline V gene sequence: CDR1 LNHDA, CDR2 SQIVND (reference sequence). The CDR3 sequence is CASSIVAENSYNEQFF. The CDR3 DNA reads as TGTGCCAGTAGTATAGTAGCGGAAAACTCCTACAATGAGCAGTTCTTC.

CDR3 amino acids: CASSYIPTGSAYNEQFF. The DNA for the CDR3 is TGTGCCAGCAGTTACATACCGACAGGGAGCGCCTACAATGAGCAGTTCTTC. This chain connects TRBV6-5 to TRBJ2-1, with TRBD1 identical over 7 bases. Germline lookup yields CDR1 MNHEY and CDR2 SVGAGI. The length of the CDR3 is 17 residues. Unmatched junction bases numbered 9, after V lost 2 bases and J lost 2 bases.

The chain couples TRBV19 to TRBJ2-2, with D maybe TRBD1 (6 bases). CDR3 length: 14 amino acids. Germline CDR1 is LNHDA and CDR2 is SQIVND (reference sequence). V was shortened by 6 bases and J by 7 bases, with 15 bases between the two germline ends. CDR3 in amino acids: CASRPGQFFGELFF. CDR3 in DNA: TGTGCCAGTAGACCCGGACAGTTTTTCGGGGAGCTGTTTTTT.

The chain carries TRBV11-1 and TRBJ1-1; D is ambiguous. The V end was cut by 2 bases, the J end by 0 bases, with 7 bases between. Germline V CDR1 and CDR2: SGHAT, FQDESV (reference sequence). CDR3 length: 14 residues. The CDR3 loop is CASSLNLMNTEAFF. CDR3 bases: TGTGCCAGCAGCTTAAATCTGATGAACACTGAAGCTTTCTTT.

This clonotype was observed once. The chain employs TRBV2 and TRBJ1-4; 8 nucleotides agree with TRBD1. Germline V gene sequence: CDR1 SNHLY, CDR2 FYNNEI. With V trimmed by 8 bases and J by 2 bases, 13 bases remained unmatched. The CDR3 runs 17 residues. The CDR3 reads CASRPFTGGSTNEKLFF. The CDR3 DNA reads as TGTGCCAGCCGCCCATTCACAGGGGGATCGACTAATGAAAAACTGTTTTTT. Supplemented by reference TRBV2 and TRBJ1-4, the full variable domain reads EPEVTQTPSHQVTQMGQEVILRCVPISNHLYFYWYRQILGQKVEFLVSFYNNEISEKSEIFDDQFSVERPDGSNFTLKIRSTKLEDSAMYFCASRPFTGGSTNEKLFFGSGTQLSVL.

J is TRBJ2-1 and V is TRBV20-1, with D hard to call. Germline V gene lookup returns CDR1 DFQATT and CDR2 SNEGSKA (reference sequence). The CDR3 sequence is 12 residues long. CDR3 amino acids: CSPSKGYNEQFF. CDR3 nucleotides: TGCAGCCCGTCAAAGGGATACAATGAGCAGTTCTTC.

The chain is built from TRBV29-1 and TRBJ2-7; 9 bases align to TRBD2. Germline assignment: CDR1 SQVTM and CDR2 ANQGSEA. V shed 5 bases, J shed 3 bases, and the junction held 11 bases outside the gene matches. The CDR3 length is 15 residues. The CDR3 loop is CSVSLWGSGSYEQYF. Written as DNA, the CDR3 is TGCAGCGTTTCCCTTTGGGGTAGCGGGAGCTACGAGCAGTACTTC.